This TCR beta chain comes out of a study of T cells expressing NK-cell markers. Study-wide background: Seven of the eight sequenced donors were classified as HCMV-seropositive, and one was classified as seronegative. General study results and limits: In four donors, dominant clonotypes made up 28.3-60.1% of CD3+CD56-NKG2C+ cells.

The length of the CDR3 is 16 residues. From germline, CDR1 is DFQATT and CDR2 SNEGSKA (reference sequence). TCRdb reprocessed the 5' RACE reads and reports one entry per CDR3 protein, with no DNA. The sample features more than 250,000 distinct CDR3 sequences, with approximately 0.41% in its top ten. As for this clonotype: Its antigen is currently unknown.

The sequence derives from a man aged 18 to 30 in good health. Sequencing was carried out using blood T cells: a sorted CD56 or NKG2C T cell subset, CD4+ or CD8+ T cells, or bulk PBMC T cells (not recorded which). The genes are TRBV20-1 and TRBJ2-5; TCRdb calls TRBD2, which cannot be checked without DNA. This CDR3 is CSARDGRTRHKETQYF.